This T cell receptor (beta chain) was identified in a study of CD8+ T cells in alopecia areata. Study-wide findings and caveats: Clonality exceeded that of normal scalp in lesional scalp, most notably in alopecia totalis/universalis.

Sequencing templates came from extracted RNA that was reverse transcribed into cDNA. Assay used: immunoSEQ multiplex PCR; TCRdb lists only in-frame clones, some missing. The table records around 120,000 clones, around 50% of them present only once. The germline gives CDR1 SGHAT, CDR2 FQNNGV. There are 15 residues in the CDR3. Trimming left V 2 bases short and J 0 bases short, with 7 bases between. On this clone itself: The target antigen is unknown.

The specimen sequenced was NKG2D-low CD8+ T cells sorted from blood. The chain links TRBV11-2 to TRBJ2-2; D call uncertain. This receptor was taken from a human donor with alopecia areata. Here the CDR3 reads CASSLIDPNTGELFF. DNA of the CDR3: TGTGCCAGCAGCTTAATCGACCCGAACACCGGGGAGCTGTTTTTT.